The entry below gives a single T cell receptor (beta chain) sequence along with its context. The CDR3 extends over 14 amino acids. Germline assignment: CDR1 SQVTM and CDR2 ANQGSEA. Trimming removed 2 bases from V and 7 bases from J, with 15 bases in between. The record originates from a study of patients and donors after allogeneic stem cell transplantation. TCRdb redid the calling of the RT-PCR reads with MiXCR, one entry per CDR3 protein. The data hold approximately 200,000 distinct CDR3 sequences, with less than 45% observed a single time. The sequence came from a human donor who was either an allogeneic HSCT recipient or a stem cell or donor lymphocyte infusion donor (not recorded which). It is not recorded whose cells these are; they may come from a transplant donor. Sequencing was carried out using blood, either unsorted or a sorted T cell fraction (not recorded which). The V call is TRBV29-1, the J call TRBJ1-3; D unresolved. CDR3 amino acids: CSVESGQVGNTIYF. In DNA, the CDR3 is TGCAGCGTTGAATCCGGGCAGGTGGGGAACACCATATATTTT.